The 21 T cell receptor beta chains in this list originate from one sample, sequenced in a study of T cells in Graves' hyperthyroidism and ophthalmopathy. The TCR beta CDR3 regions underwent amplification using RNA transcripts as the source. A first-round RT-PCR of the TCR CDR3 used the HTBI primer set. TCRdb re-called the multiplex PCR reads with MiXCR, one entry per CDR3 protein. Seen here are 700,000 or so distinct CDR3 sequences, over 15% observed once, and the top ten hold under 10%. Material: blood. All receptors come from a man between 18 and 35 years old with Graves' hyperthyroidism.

CDR3 in DNA: TGTGCCAGCAGCCGGACTAGCGGGAATTTGGAGACCCAGTACTTC. This codes for CASSRTSGNLETQYF. This sequence joins TRBV7-2 and TRBJ2-5, with 12 bases that match TRBD2. The V gene's germline CDR1 is SGHTA and CDR2 FQGNSA. CDR3 size: 15 residues. Unmatched junction bases numbered 6, after V lost 5 bases and J lost 5 bases.

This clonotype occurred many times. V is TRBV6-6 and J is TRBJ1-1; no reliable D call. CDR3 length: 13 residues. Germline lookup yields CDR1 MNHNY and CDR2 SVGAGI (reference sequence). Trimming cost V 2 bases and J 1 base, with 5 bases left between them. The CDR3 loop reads CASSYKGNTEAFF. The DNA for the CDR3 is TGTGCCAGCAGTTACAAAGGGAACACTGAAGCTTTCTTT.

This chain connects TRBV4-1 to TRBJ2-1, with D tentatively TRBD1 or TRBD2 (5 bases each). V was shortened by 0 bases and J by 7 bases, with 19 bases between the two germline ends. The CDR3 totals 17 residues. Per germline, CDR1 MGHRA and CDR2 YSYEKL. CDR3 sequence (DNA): TGCGCCAGCAGCCAAGATTTTTCCAGAGGGACGAGGAATGAGCAGTTCTTC. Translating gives CASSQDFSRGTRNEQFF.

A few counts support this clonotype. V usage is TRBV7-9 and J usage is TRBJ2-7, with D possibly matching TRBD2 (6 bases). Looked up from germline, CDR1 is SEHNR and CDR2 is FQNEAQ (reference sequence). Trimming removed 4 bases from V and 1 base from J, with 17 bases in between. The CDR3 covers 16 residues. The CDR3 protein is CASSSPRGLISYEQYF. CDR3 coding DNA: TGTGCCAGCAGCTCGCCTCGGGGACTGATATCCTACGAGCAGTACTTC.

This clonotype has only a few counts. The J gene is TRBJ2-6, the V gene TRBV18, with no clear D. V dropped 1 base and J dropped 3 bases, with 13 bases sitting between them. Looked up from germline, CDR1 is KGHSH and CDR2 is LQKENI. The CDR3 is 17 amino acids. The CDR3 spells CASSPLTVGSGANVLTF. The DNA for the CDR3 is TGTGCCAGCTCACCACTGACGGTCGGAAGTGGGGCCAACGTCCTGACTTTC.

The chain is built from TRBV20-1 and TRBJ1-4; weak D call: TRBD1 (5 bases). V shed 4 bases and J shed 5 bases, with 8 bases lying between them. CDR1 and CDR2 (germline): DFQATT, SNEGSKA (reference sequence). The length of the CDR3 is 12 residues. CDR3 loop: CSATGRNEKLFF. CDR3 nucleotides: TGCAGTGCTACAGGGCGGAATGAAAAACTGTTTTTT.

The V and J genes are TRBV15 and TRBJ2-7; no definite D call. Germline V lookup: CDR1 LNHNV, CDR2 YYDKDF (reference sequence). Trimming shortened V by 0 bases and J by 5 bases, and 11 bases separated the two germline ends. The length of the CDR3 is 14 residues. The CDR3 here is CATSRDPLYNEQYF. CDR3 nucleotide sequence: TGTGCCACCAGCAGAGACCCACTCTATAACGAGCAGTACTTC. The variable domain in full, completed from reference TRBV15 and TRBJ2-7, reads DAMVIQNPRYQVTQFGKPVTLSCSQTLNHNVMYWYQQKSSQAPKLLFHYYDKDFNNEADTPDNFQSRRPNTSFCFLDIRSPGLGDTAMYLCATSRDPLYNEQYFGPGTRLTVT.

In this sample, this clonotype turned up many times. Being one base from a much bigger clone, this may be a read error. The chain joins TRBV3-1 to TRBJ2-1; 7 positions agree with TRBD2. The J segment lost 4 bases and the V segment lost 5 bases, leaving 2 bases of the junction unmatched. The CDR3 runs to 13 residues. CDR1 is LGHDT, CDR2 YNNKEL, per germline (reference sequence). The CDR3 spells CASSWGGYNEQFF. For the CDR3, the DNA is TGTGCCAGCAGCTGGGGGGGATACAATGAGCAGTTCTTC.

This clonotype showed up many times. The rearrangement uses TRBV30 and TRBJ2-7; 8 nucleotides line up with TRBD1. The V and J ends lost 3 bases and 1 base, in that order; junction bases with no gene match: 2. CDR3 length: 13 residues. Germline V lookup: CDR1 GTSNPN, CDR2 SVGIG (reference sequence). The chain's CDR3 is CAWSWTGSYEQYF. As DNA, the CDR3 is TGTGCCTGGAGCTGGACAGGGTCCTACGAGCAGTACTTC.

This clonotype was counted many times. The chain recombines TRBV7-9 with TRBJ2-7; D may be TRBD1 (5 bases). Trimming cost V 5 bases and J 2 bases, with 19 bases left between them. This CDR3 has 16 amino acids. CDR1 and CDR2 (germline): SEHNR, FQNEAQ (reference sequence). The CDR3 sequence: CASSPSGRTIPYEQYF. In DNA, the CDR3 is TGTGCCAGCAGCCCCTCAGGGCGGACGATTCCCTACGAGCAGTACTTC.

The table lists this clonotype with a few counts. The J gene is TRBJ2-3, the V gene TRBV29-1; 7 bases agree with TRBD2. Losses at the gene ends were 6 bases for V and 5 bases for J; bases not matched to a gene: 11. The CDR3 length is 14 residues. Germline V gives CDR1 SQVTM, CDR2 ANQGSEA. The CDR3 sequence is CSVRASGMGDTQYF. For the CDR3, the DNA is TGCAGCGTGAGGGCAAGCGGGATGGGAGATACGCAGTATTTT.

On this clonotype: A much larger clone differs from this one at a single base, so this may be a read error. CDR3: CASSNLLPSRQDSNTEAFF. For the CDR3, the DNA is TGTGCCAGCAGTAATTTACTTCCTTCGAGACAGGACTCGAACACTGAAGCTTTCTTT. The chain carries TRBV28 and TRBJ1-1, with D maybe TRBD1 (6 bases). CDR1 MDHEN and CDR2 SYDVKM come from the germline V gene. The CDR3 runs to 19 residues. Trimming took 5 bases from V and 1 from J, leaving 26 bases between them.

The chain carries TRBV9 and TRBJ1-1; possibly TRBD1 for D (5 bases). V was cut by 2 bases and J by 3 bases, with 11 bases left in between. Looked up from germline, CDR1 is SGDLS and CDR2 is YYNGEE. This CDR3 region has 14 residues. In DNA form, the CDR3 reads TGTGCCAGCAGCGTGAGGGAGGGGTACACTGAAGCTTTCTTT. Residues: CASSVREGYTEAFF.

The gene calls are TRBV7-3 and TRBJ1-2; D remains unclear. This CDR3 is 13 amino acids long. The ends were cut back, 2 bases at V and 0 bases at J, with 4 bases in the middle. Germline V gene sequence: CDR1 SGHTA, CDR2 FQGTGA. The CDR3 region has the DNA TGTGCCAGCAGCTTAGGCCCTAACTATGGCTACACCTTC. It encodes CASSLGPNYGYTF.

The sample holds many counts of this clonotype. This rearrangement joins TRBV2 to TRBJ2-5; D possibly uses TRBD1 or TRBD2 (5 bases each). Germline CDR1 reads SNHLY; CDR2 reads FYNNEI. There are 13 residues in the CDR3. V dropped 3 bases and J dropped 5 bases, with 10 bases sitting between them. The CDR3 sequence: CASSDDEGETQYF. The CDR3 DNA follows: TGTGCCAGCAGTGACGACGAGGGGGAGACCCAGTACTTC.

The CDR3 DNA follows: TGTACCACCGGCCACGGGCACGAGCAGTACTTC. Translated, it gives CTTGHGHEQYF. The J gene is TRBJ2-7, the V gene TRBV6-1; D remains unclear. Germline V gene sequence: CDR1 MNHNS, CDR2 SASEGT. The CDR3 is made up of 11 amino acids.

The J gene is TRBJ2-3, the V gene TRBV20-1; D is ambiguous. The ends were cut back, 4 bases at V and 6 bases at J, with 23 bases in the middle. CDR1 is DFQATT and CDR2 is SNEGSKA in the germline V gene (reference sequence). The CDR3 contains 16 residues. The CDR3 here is CSAKDRETVQRDTQYF. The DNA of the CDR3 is TGCAGTGCTAAAGATCGCGAGACGGTCCAACGCGATACGCAGTATTTT.

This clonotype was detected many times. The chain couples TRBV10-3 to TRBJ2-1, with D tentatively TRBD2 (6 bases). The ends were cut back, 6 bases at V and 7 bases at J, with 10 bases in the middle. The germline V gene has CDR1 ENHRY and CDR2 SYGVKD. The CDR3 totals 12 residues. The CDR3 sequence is CAIRDYVNEQFF. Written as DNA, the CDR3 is TGTGCCATCAGGGACTATGTGAATGAGCAGTTCTTC.

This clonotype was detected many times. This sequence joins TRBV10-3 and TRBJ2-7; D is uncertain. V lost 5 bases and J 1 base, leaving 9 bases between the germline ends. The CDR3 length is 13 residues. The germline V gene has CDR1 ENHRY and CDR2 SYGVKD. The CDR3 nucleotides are TGTGCCATCAGTCGGGCGGAGTCCTACGAGCAGTACTTC. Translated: CAISRAESYEQYF.

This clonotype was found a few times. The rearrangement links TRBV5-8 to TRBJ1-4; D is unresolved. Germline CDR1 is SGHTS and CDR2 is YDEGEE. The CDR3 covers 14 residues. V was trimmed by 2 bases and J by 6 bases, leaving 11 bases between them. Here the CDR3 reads CASSFDSSYEKLFF. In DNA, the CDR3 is TGTGCCAGCAGCTTCGATAGCTCCTATGAAAAACTGTTTTTT. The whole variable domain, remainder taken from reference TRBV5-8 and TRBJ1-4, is EAGVTQSPTHLIKTRGQQATLRCSPISGHTSVYWYQQALGLGLQFLLWYDEGEERNRGNFPPRFSGRQFPNYSSELNVNALELEDSALYLCASSFDSSYEKLFFGSGTQLSVL.

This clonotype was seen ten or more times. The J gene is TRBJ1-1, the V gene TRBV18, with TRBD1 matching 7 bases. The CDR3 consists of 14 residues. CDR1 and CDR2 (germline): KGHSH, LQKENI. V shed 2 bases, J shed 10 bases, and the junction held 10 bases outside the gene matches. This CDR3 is CASSPGTAALGAFF. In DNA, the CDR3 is TGTGCCAGCTCACCAGGGACAGCCGCGTTGGGAGCTTTCTTT.